This record covers a single TCR beta chain. What it binds is unknown. The data originate from a study of T cell responses to AZD1222 COVID-19 vaccine. Study-level background: The study pooled second doses at about 4 or about 12 weeks. Whole-study findings and limits: Mostly white British, mostly female donors; authors suggested clonal diversity may be underestimated. Nearly half of the spike-specific TCRs reportedly recognize variant regions that carry no mutations. Researchers took repertoire samples only after the peak T cell response had come.

Per germline, CDR1 SGHDT and CDR2 YYEEEE. Trimming left V 5 bases short and J 1 base short, with 14 bases between. The CDR3 loop spans 15 amino acids. Measured with immunoSEQ multiplex PCR; TCRdb has only the in-frame clones, and not every one. The table lists 150,000 or so clones, approximately 92% of them singletons, with roughly 2.2% in the top ten. The TCR sequence derives from an adult in good health. V and J are TRBV5-6 and TRBJ2-3, with D possibly matching TRBD1 (6 bases). The starting material was peripheral blood, obtained on day 0 of AZD1222 vaccination. CDR3 bases: TGTGCCAGCAGTCCGAGGGGGAGACGCACAGATACGCAGTATTTT. Translation: CASSPRGRRTDTQYF.